This TCR beta chain is drawn from a study of identical twins. Study conclusions and caveats: Insertions were reduced in abundant cord blood beta clonotypes but not in memory repertoires. Partial confounding of zero-insertion analyses by invariant MAIT and iNKT cells was possible.

One entry per CDR3 protein results from TCRdb running MiXCR on the 5' RACE reads. The sample carries 500,000 or so distinct CDR3 sequences, about 20% recorded once. This clonotype was seen a handful of times. Its antigen is as yet unknown. Trimming left V 0 bases short and J 4 bases short, with 12 bases between. The CDR3 is 15 residues long. CDR1 LNHNV and CDR2 YYDKDF come from the germline V gene (reference sequence). These same data were also listed under a study on T cells expressing NK-cell markers. According to that study: Top CD8+ clonotypes included the dominant CD3+CD56+NKG2C+ clonotypes in several donors.

The sequence came from a woman aged 18-29 years in good health. The chain employs TRBV15 and TRBJ1-2, with D perhaps TRBD1 (5 bases). The sample consisted of CD4+ T cells sorted from blood. The CDR3 DNA follows: TGTGCCACCAGCAGAGATCCGGGGGTCCGCTATGGCTACACCTTC. Translating it yields CATSRDPGVRYGYTF. The entire variable domain, with the rest obtained from reference TRBV15 and TRBJ1-2, is as follows: DAMVIQNPRYQVTQFGKPVTLSCSQTLNHNVMYWYQQKSSQAPKLLFHYYDKDFNNEADTPDNFQSRRPNTSFCFLDIRSPGLGDTAMYLCATSRDPGVRYGYTFGSGTRLTVV.